A single T cell receptor (beta chain) is shown here with its context. Its specificity is not known. These data belong to a study of STAT3 mutations in large granular lymphocyte leukemia. Study-wide results and caveats: Treatment regimens differed across patients between samplings. In T-cell large granular lymphocyte leukemia, about half of patients showed multiple immunodominant subclonotypes. TCR clonotype switching after therapy occurred in about 30% of the 18 patients.

Sequencing used immunoSEQ multiplex PCR; TCRdb keeps in-frame clones, though not all of them. The data contain tens of thousands of clones, less than 95% of them singletons. This CDR3 is built from 15 residues. In germline, CDR1 is MDHEN, CDR2 SYDVKM. V lost 6 bases to trimming and J lost 2 bases; unmatched junction nucleotides: 5. The sequence derives from a man aged 35-49 years with T-cell large granular lymphocyte leukemia. Some clones in this sample may be carry-over from other donors' samples. The sequenced sample consisted of peripheral blood mononuclear cells. This rearrangement joins TRBV28 to TRBJ1-5; 9 nucleotides align to TRBD1. CDR3 sequence: CASRTGQGGNQPQHF. CDR3 DNA sequence: TGTGCCAGCAGGACGGGACAGGGAGGCAATCAGCCCCAGCATTTT. Filled out from reference TRBV28 and TRBJ1-5, the complete variable domain reads DVKVTQSSRYLVKRTGEKVFLECVQDMDHENMFWYRQDPGLGLRLIYFSYDVKMKEKGDIPEGYSVSREKKERFSLILESASTNQTSMYLCASRTGQGGNQPQHFGDGTRLSIL.